This TCR beta chain came from a study of beta chain features in type 1 diabetes. CD4+ cells of the naive, central memory, regulatory and stem cell-like memory types were sorted via CD45RO/CCR7/CD25/CD127/CD95/CD27. Expressed TCRB transcripts were sequenced because the entire RNA isolate underwent reverse transcription. Data came from immunoSEQ multiplex PCR; TCRdb stores just in-frame clones and leaves some out. The table has just over 450,000 clones, 30% seen once. Of note for this clone: What it recognizes is unknown.

Study results and caveats: Diminished insertions and augmented deletions at VDJ junctions characterized type 1 diabetes patients. TCRB rearrangement may or may not be influenced by HLA type; here this remained unresolved. An over-representation of cells with high TCR expression could result from cDNA sequencing.

Germline V CDR1 and CDR2: SEHNR, FQNEAQ (reference sequence). The CDR3 is 11 amino acids. Trimming took off 5 bases at V and 5 bases at J, with 7 bases between the two ends. Sequencing was carried out using naive CD4+ T cells from blood. The sequence derives from a young man in good health. This rearrangement joins TRBV7-9 to TRBJ2-7; D is unresolved. CDR3 DNA: TGTGCCAGCAGCCTCGCGGACGAGCAGTACTTC. This encodes CASSLADEQYF.